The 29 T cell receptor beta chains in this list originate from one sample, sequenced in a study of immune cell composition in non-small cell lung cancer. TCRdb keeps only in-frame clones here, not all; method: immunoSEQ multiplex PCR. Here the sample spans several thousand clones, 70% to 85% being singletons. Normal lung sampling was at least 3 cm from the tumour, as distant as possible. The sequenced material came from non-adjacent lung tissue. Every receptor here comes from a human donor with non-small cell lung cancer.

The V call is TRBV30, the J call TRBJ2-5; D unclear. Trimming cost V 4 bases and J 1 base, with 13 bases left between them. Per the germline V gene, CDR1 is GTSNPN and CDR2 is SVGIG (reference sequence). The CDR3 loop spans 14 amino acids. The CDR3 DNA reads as TGTGCCTGGATACCCGGGTTCCGCCAAGAGACCCAGTACTTC. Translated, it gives CAWIPGFRQETQYF. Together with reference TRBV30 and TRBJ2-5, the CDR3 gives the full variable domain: SQTIHQWPATLVQPVGSPLSLECTVEGTSNPNLYWYRQAAGRGLQLLFYSVGIGQISSEVPQNLSASRPQDRQFILSSKKLLLSDSGFYLCAWIPGFRQETQYFGPGTRLLVL.

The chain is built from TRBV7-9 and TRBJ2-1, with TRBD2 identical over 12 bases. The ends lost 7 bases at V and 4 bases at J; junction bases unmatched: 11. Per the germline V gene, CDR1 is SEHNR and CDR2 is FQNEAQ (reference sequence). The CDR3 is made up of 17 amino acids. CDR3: CASTRRRLAGDYNEQFF. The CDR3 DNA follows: TGTGCCAGCACCCGGAGGCGACTAGCGGGAGATTACAATGAGCAGTTCTTC. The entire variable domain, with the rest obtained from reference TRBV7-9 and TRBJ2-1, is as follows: DTGVSQNPRHKITKRGQNVTFRCDPISEHNRLYWYRQTLGQGPEFLTYFQNEAQLEKSRLLSDRFSAERPKGSFSTLEIQRTEQGDSAMYLCASTRRRLAGDYNEQFFGPGTRLTVL.

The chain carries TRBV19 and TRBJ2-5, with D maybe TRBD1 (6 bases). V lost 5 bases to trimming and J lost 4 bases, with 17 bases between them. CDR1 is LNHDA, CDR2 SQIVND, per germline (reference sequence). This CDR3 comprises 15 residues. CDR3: CASSARQDVRETQYF. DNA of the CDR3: TGTGCCAGTAGTGCCCGACAGGATGTGAGAGAGACCCAGTACTTC.

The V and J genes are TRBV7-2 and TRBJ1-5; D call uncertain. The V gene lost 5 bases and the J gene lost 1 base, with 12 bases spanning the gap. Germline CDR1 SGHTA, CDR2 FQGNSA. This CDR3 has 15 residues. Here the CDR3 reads CASSPQAVSNQPQHF. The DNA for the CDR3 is TGTGCCAGCAGCCCTCAGGCAGTGAGCAATCAGCCCCAGCATTTT.

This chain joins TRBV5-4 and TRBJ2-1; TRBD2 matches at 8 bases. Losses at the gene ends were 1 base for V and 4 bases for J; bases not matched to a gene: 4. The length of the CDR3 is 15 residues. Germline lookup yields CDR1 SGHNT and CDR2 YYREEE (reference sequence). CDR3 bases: TGTGCCAGCAGCTTGACTAGCGGAGCTTACAATGAGCAGTTCTTC. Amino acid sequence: CASSLTSGAYNEQFF.

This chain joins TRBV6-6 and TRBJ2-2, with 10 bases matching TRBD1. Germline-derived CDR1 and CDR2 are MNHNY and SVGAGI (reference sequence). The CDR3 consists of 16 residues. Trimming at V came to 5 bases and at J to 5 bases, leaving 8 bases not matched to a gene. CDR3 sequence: CASSPQTGGRTGELFF. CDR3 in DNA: TGTGCCAGCAGTCCCCAGACAGGGGGCAGGACCGGGGAGCTGTTTTTT.

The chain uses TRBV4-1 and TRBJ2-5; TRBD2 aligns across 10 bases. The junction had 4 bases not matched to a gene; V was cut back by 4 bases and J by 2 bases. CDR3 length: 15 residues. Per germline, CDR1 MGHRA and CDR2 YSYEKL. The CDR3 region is CASSLGLAEQETQYF. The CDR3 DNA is TGCGCCAGCAGCCTAGGACTAGCGGAACAAGAGACCCAGTACTTC.

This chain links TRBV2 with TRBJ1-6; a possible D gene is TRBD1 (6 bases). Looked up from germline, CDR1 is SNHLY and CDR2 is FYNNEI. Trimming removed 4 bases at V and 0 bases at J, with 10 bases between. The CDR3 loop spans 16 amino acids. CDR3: CASSGTVSSYNSPLHF. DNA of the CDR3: TGTGCCAGCAGTGGGACAGTGAGCTCCTATAATTCACCCCTCCACTTT. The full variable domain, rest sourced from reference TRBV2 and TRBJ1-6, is EPEVTQTPSHQVTQMGQEVILRCVPISNHLYFYWYRQILGQKVEFLVSFYNNEISEKSEIFDDQFSVERPDGSNFTLKIRSTKLEDSAMYFCASSGTVSSYNSPLHFGNGTRLTVT.

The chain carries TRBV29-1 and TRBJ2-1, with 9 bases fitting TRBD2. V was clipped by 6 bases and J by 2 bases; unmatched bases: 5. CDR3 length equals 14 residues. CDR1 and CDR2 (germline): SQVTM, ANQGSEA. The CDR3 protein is CSVPSGTTYNEQFF. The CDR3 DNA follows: TGCAGCGTCCCTAGCGGGACAACCTACAATGAGCAGTTCTTC.

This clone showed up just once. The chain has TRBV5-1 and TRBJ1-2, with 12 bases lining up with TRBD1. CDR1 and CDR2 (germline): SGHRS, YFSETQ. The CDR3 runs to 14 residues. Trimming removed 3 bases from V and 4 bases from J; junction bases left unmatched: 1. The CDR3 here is CASSSGQGAYGYTF. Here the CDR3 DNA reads TGCGCCAGCAGCTCGGGACAGGGGGCCTATGGCTACACCTTC.

This CDR3 reads CASSAGTTGNTIYF. CDR3 nucleotides: TGTGCCAGCAGCGCCGGGACAACTGGAAACACCATATATTTT. The chain recombines TRBV9 with TRBJ1-3, with D possibly being TRBD1 (6 bases). Trimming cost V 3 bases and J 2 bases, with 9 bases left between them. From germline, CDR1 is SGDLS and CDR2 YYNGEE. The CDR3 loop spans 14 amino acids.

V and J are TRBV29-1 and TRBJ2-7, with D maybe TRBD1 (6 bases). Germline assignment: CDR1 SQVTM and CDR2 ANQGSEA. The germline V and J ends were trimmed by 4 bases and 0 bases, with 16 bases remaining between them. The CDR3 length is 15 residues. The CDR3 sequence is CSVVSWTANSYEQYF. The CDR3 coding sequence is TGCAGCGTTGTTAGTTGGACAGCGAACTCCTACGAGCAGTACTTC.

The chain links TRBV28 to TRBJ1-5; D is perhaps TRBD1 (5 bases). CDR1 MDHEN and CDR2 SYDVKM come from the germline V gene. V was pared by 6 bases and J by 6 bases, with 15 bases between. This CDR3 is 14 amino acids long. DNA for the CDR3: TGTGCCAGCAGCCTTATGACGGGGGGTCAGCCCCAGCATTTT. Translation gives CASSLMTGGQPQHF.

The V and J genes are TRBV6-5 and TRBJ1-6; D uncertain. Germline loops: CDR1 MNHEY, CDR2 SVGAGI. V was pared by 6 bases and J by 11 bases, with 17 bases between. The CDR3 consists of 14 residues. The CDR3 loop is CASRLKETGTPLHF. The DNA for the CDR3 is TGTGCCAGCAGACTCAAAGAGACCGGGACACCCCTCCACTTT.

As DNA, the CDR3 is TGTGCCAGCAGTTCAGATTCTGGTAGCGCAGATACGCAGTATTTT. The encoded protein is CASSSDSGSADTQYF. The chain recombines TRBV11-3 with TRBJ2-3, with TRBD2 as a possible D gene (5 bases). The germline gives CDR1 SGHNT, CDR2 YENEEA. The length of the CDR3 is 15 residues. V dropped 6 bases and J dropped 4 bases, with 17 bases sitting between them.

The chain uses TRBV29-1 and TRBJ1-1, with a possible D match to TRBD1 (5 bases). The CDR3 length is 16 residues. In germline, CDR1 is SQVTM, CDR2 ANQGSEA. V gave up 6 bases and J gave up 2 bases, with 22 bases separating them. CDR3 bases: TGCAGCGTCAGATCTCCGGGGGTAAGGGGAAACACTGAAGCTTTCTTT. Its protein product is CSVRSPGVRGNTEAFF.

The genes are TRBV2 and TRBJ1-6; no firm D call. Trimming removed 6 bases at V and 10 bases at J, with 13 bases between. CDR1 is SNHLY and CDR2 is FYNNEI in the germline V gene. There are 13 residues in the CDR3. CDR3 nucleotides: TGTGCCAGCAGCGTTCAATTTAGATCACCCCTCCACTTT. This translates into CASSVQFRSPLHF. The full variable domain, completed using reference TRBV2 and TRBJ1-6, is EPEVTQTPSHQVTQMGQEVILRCVPISNHLYFYWYRQILGQKVEFLVSFYNNEISEKSEIFDDQFSVERPDGSNFTLKIRSTKLEDSAMYFCASSVQFRSPLHFGNGTRLTVT.

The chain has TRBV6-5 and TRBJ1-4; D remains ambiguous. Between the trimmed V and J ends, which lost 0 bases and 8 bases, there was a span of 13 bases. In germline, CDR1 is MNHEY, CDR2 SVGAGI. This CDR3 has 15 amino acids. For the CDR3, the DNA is TGTGCCAGCAGTTACTCGGGCGGGTCTTACGAAAAACTGTTTTTT. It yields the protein CASSYSGGSYEKLFF.

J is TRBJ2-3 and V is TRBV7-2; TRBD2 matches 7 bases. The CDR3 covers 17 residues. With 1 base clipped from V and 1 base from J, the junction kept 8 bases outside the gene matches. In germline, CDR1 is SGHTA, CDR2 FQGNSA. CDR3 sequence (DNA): TGTGCCAGCAGCTTAGTTAGGTCCAGCGGGGGCACAGATACGCAGTATTTT. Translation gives CASSLVRSSGGTDTQYF.

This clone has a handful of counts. The CDR3 coding sequence is TGTGCCAGCTCACCACTAGCGGCGGGAGTAGGCACCGGGGAGCTGTTTTTT. Its translation is CASSPLAAGVGTGELFF. V and J are TRBV18 and TRBJ2-2, with TRBD2 matching over 7 bases. Germline V CDR1 and CDR2: KGHSH, LQKENI. Germline trimming cut 1 base from V and 4 bases from J; bases unmatched to any gene: 9. The CDR3 is made up of 17 amino acids.

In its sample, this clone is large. The CDR3 region has the DNA TGTGCCAGCAGTGTCTCGACAGGCCAATACAATGAGCAGTTCTTC. Its translation is CASSVSTGQYNEQFF. The genes are TRBV2 and TRBJ2-1; TRBD1 might be the D (6 bases). The CDR3 consists of 15 residues. V gave up 4 bases and J gave up 4 bases, with 14 bases separating them. The V gene's germline CDR1 is SNHLY and CDR2 FYNNEI.

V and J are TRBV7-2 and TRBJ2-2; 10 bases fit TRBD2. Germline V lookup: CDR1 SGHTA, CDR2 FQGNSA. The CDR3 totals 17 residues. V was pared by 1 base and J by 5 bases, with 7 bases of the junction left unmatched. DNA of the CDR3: TGTGCCAGCAGCTTAGTTTCGCTAGCGGGAGTGACCGGGGAGCTGTTTTTT. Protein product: CASSLVSLAGVTGELFF.

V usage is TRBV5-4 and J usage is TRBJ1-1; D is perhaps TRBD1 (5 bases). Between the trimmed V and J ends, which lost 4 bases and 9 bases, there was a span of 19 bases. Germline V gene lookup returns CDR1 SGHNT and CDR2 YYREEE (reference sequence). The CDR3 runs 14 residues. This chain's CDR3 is CASSPTQGTLKAFF. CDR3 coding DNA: TGTGCCAGCAGCCCAACCCAGGGTACCCTGAAAGCTTTCTTT.

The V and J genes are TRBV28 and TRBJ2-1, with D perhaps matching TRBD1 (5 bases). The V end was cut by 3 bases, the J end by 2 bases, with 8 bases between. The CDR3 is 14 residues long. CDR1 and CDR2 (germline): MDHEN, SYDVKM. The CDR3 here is CASSFDRTYNEQFF. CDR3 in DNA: TGTGCCAGCAGTTTCGACAGAACCTACAATGAGCAGTTCTTC.

The CDR3 DNA reads as TGTGCCAGTAGTATAATCGGACAGGGCTACGAGCAGTACTTC. Translated, it gives CASSIIGQGYEQYF. The V gene is TRBV19, the J gene TRBJ2-7; TRBD1 matches at 8 bases. This CDR3 region has 14 residues. After removal of 2 bases from V and 3 bases from J, the junction contained 3 bases not matched to a gene. Germline CDR1 reads LNHDA; CDR2 reads SQIVND (reference sequence).

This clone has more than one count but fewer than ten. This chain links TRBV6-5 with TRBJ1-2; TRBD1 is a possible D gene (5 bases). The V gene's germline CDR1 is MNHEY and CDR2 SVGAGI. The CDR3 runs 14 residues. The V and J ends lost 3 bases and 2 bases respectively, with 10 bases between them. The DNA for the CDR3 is TGTGCCAGCAGTTATCTGGGGCCCAACTATGGCTACACCTTC. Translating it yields CASSYLGPNYGYTF.

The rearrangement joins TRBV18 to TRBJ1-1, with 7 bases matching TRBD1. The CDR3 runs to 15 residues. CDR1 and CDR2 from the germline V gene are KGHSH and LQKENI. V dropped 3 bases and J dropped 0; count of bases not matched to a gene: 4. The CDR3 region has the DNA TGTGCCAGCTCACCGACGGGACAGATGAACACTGAAGCTTTCTTT. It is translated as CASSPTGQMNTEAFF.

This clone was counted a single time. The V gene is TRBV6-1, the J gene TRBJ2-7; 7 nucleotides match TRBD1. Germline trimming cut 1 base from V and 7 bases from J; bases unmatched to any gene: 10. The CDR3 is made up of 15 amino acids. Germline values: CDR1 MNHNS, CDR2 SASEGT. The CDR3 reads CASSEGDSGGKEQYF. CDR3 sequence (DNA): TGTGCCAGCAGTGAAGGGGACAGCGGAGGAAAGGAGCAGTACTTC.

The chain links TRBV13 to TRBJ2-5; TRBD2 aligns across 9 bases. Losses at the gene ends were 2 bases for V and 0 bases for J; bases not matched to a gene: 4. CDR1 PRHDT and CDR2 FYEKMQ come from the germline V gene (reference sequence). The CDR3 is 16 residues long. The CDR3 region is CASSLRASGDQETQYF. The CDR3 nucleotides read TGTGCCAGCAGCTTAAGGGCTAGCGGGGACCAAGAGACCCAGTACTTC.